This T cell receptor (beta chain) is from a study of blood T cell repertoires in COVID-19. Looking at the study overall: From the United States, Italy and Spain came samples of acute and convalescent COVID-19.

TCRdb's copy holds only in-frame clones and misses some; the assay was immunoSEQ multiplex PCR. This table holds 200,000 to 250,000 clones, 85% to 90% found once. Patients of the Seattle cohort, enrolled during active infection, were followed longitudinally. The sample consisted of peripheral blood. This receptor was taken from a man aged 25-45 years with COVID-19, enrolled during active disease.

CDR3 residues: CASSQWTGGYEQFF. Here the CDR3 DNA reads TGTGCCAGCAGCCAGTGGACAGGGGGCTATGAGCAGTTCTTC. J is TRBJ2-1 and V is TRBV4-2; the match to TRBD1 covers 11 bases. Losses at the gene ends were 3 bases for V and 8 bases for J; bases not matched to a gene: 3. CDR3 length: 14 residues. The germline gives CDR1 LGHNA, CDR2 YNFKEQ.